This TCR beta chain was obtained from a study of beta chain features in type 1 diabetes. Study in general: There were around 110 million sorted cells examined across all samples.

Study findings and constraints: TCRB CDR3s from Type 1 diabetes patients were moderately but significantly shorter in all four CD4+ subsets. Over-representation of high TCR-expressing cells was a possible consequence of cDNA sequencing. The study found fewer insertions and more deletions at VDJ junctions in type 1 diabetes patients.

Germline lookup yields CDR1 SNHLY and CDR2 FYNNEI. Deletions cut 9 bases from V and 1 base from J, with 14 bases between. CDR3 length: 14 amino acids. Points on this clone: The antigen remains unidentified.

Isolated RNA was reverse transcribed in full, so expressed TCRB transcripts were sequenced. The average read count of naive, central memory and regulatory T cell samples was approximately 3.5 million. Some clones are missing from TCRdb's copy, which holds only in-frame ones; the method was immunoSEQ multiplex PCR. The table has about 360,000 clones, 10% to 15% seen once; the top ten hold around 0.01%. The genes are TRBV2 and TRBJ2-3, with D perhaps matching TRBD2 (6 bases). The receptor comes from a woman aged 18-30 years with type 1 diabetes. Source material: naive CD4+ T cells from blood. The CDR3 region is CARGLGGGTDTQYF. The DNA of the CDR3 is TGTGCCAGAGGACTCGGCGGGGGCACAGATACGCAGTATTTT.